This T cell receptor beta chain was found in a study of circulating and synovial CD4+ cells in juvenile arthritis (dated by TCRdb to the mid-2010s). A note on the overall study: TCRbeta CDR3 repertoires of circulating HLA-DR+ CD4 T cells, bulk blood CD4 T cells and synovial CD4 T cells were compared within each patient. The goal of repertoire sequencing was to confirm that a circulating synovial-like CD4 T cell subset was enriched in synovial clonotypes.

Donors of the sequenced samples were patients with active juvenile idiopathic arthritis. Sorting was carried out immediately after cells were thawed, and dead cells were excluded with Live/Dead Fixable Near-IR Stain. The library was produced with the immunoSEQ multiplex PCR assay. An external provider performed TCRbeta CDR3 sequencing as a commercial service. The authors processed their data as follows. Productive nucleotide sequences and amino acid sequences obtained through in silico translation were used in the analyses. Diversity was quantified by Renyi entropy over a range of alpha values, with sample size equalised by taking the median of 200 repeated subsamples. For clustering, the distance between each pair of repertoires was computed as one minus the Chao-modified Jaccard index, which corrected for under-sampling. Frequency-weighted overlap with synovial clonotypes was computed at 200 sample sizes with 200 draws without replacement at each size, and the value at the size of the smaller sample was reported. TCRdb retrieved this table from immuneACCESS and kept in-frame rearrangements only. Not all clones are present; in checked studies, unresolved V genes account for under half, and no reason is known for the remainder. Clone size and the V and J calls come from that table; the DNA yielded D and trimming. Present in this sample are about 32,000 clones, over 85% of which were seen just once. The ten biggest clones cover around 2.8% of the sample.

This clone was counted a single time. Its antigen is not yet known. No much larger clonotype is one base removed from it; base qualities were not supplied. CDR1 and CDR2 (MNHEY, SVGAGI) derive from the germline V gene. The CDR3 has 15 amino acids, counting the end cysteine and phenylalanine. Here the CDR3 DNA is all that survives: 45 bases in frame from base 1. At the junction V is shortened by 6 bases and J by 5 bases; bases outside the gene matches: 12. The research as a whole found: Compared with bulk blood CD4 repertoires, both the synovial and the circulating pathogenic-like lymphocyte repertoires were less diverse, and some CPL samples were as oligoclonal as synovium. Circulating pathogenic-like lymphocytes clustered together with synovial T cells and shared a substantially larger fraction of CDR3 sequences with synovium than bulk blood did. Because overlap with synovium rose as sequencing depth increased, the measured fractions of shared clonotypes likely underestimated the overlap of the full repertoire. Because T cell genome counts in CPL samples and bulk blood CD4 samples differed by at least an order of magnitude, sample-size effects were addressed. No difference between circulating pathogenic-like lymphocytes and bulk blood T cells was detected by traditional Vbeta family usage analysis.

The chain couples TRBV6-5 to TRBJ1-2, and 7 junction bases match TRBD1. The TCR originated in a human donor with juvenile idiopathic arthritis. Sequencing was performed on CD4+ T cells from blood. This receptor has the CDR3 CASSFVTGISYGYTF. The nucleotide sequence is given as TGTGCCAGCAGCTTTGTGACAGGGATTAGTTATGGCTACACCTTC.